Listed below are T cell receptor beta chains from one sample, sequenced in a study of T-cell memory formation after mild COVID-19. TCRdb re-derived calls from the 5' RACE reads in MiXCR, one entry per CDR3 protein. The sample records a few hundred thousand distinct CDR3 sequences, 8% to 9.5% being singletons. Material for sequencing was PBMCs or a T cell subset sorted from them (not recorded which). Receptors originate from a man younger than 35 who had mild COVID-19 (a few samples of this study predate the infection). Cell type and time point are not known. Each CDR3 is given with its conserved first and last residue. The D gene is left open where the match is weak. Size tells how often a clone was seen (once, few, many) or the class of an expanded clone, and some rows leave it out.

D	J	size	V	DNA	CDR3
-	TRBJ2-3	many	TRBV3-1	TGCGCCAGCAGCCAAGATCTTGATACGCAGTATTTT	CASSQDLDTQYF
-	TRBJ2-5	few	TRBV4-3	TGCGCCAGCAGCCAAGATAGGGGATTTTCATTGGAGACCCAGTACTTC	CASSQDRGFSLETQYF
-	TRBJ2-1	-	TRBV24-1	TGTGCCACCAGTGACACCAGGACGGCGTACAATGAGCAGTTCTTC	CATSDTRTAYNEQFF
-	TRBJ2-1	-	TRBV15	TGTGCCACCAGCCGGCCAGGCCAGCCCTACAATGAGCAGTTCTTC	CATSRPGQPYNEQFF
TRBD1	TRBJ2-1	-	TRBV20-1	TGCACCTCTAGGGGGACAGGGGGCGCCCACTACAATGAGCAGTTCTTC	CTSRGTGGAHYNEQFF
-	TRBJ1-4	-	TRBV5-5	TGTGCCAGCAGCTCATACTCAGAGGAAAAACTGTTTTTT	CASSSYSEEKLFF
-	TRBJ2-3	few	TRBV24-1	TGTGCCACCAGTGGTGAGGACACAGATACGCAGTATTTT	CATSGEDTDTQYF
-	TRBJ2-7	-	TRBV7-9	TGTGCCAGCAGCCCCCTTGGAGGGCACGAGCAGTACTTC	CASSPLGGHEQYF
TRBD1	TRBJ1-5	-	TRBV6-6	TGTGCCAGCACCCTCCAGGGGGGGGGCAATCAGCCCCAGCATTTT	CASTLQGGGNQPQHF
TRBD1	TRBJ1-2	-	TRBV4-1	TGCGCCAGCAGCCAAGGGACAGGGCGTTATGGCTACACCTTC	CASSQGTGRYGYTF
-	TRBJ2-6	-	TRBV4-1	TGCGCCAGCAGCCAAGGCGCCAGGGGCCCAGTCGTTGGGGCCAACGTCCTGACTTTC	CASSQGARGPVVGANVLTF
-	TRBJ1-1	many	TRBV5-1	TGCGCCAGCAGACAGCCCTACCGGAACACTGAAGCTTTCTTT	CASRQPYRNTEAFF
-	TRBJ1-2	few	TRBV4-1	TGCGCCAGCAGCCCTTCCCCGACAGCGGAGAAAAATGGCTACACCTTC	CASSPSPTAEKNGYTF
-	TRBJ1-5	-	TRBV10-2	TGCGCCAGCAGCCGGGATTTCCAGCCCCAGCATTTT	CASSRDFQPQHF
-	TRBJ2-2	-	TRBV5-1	TGCGCCAGCAGCTTGTTAGCCCGGGGATGGGACACCGGGGAGCTGTTTTTT	CASSLLARGWDTGELFF
-	TRBJ1-4	-	TRBV7-9	TGTGCCAGCAGCGGGAGGGTGGGTGAAAAACTGTTTTTT	CASSGRVGEKLFF